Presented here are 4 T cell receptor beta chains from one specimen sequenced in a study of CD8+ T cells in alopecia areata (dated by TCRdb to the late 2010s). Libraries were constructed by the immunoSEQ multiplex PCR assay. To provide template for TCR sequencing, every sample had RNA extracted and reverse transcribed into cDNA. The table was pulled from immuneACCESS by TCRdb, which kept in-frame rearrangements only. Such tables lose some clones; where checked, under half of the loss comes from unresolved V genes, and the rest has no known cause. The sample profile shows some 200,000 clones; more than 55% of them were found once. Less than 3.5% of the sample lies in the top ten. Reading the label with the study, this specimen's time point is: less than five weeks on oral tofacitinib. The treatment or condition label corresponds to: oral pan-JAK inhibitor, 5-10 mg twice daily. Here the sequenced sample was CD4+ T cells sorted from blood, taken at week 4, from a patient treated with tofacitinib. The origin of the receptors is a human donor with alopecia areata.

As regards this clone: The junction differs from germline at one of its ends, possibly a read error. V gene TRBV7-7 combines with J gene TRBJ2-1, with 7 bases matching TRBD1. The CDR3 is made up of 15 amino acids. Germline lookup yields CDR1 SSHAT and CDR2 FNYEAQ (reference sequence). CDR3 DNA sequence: TGTGCTAGCAGCCCAGACAGGGACTCCTACAATGAGCAGTTCTTC. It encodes CASSPDRDSYNEQFF.

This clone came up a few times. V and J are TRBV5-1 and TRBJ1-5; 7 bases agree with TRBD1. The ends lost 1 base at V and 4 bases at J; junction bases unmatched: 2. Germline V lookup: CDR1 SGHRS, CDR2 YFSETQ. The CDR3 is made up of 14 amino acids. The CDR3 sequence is CASSLTGENQPQHF. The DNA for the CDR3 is TGCGCCAGCAGCTTGACAGGGGAGAATCAGCCCCAGCATTTT.

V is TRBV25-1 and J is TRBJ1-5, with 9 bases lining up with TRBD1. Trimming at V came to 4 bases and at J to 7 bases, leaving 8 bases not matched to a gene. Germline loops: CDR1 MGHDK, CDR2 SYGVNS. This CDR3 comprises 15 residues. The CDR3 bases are TGTGCCAGCAGTGCGACGGACAGGGGCTTACAGCCCCAGCATTTT. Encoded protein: CASSATDRGLQPQHF.

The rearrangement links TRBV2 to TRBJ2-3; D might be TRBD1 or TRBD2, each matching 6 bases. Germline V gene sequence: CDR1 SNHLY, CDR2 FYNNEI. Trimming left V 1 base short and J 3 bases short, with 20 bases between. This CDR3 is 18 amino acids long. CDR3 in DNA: TGTGCCAGCAGTGAAGGCCCTCTTCTGTGGGGGGCTACAGATACGCAGTATTTT. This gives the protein CASSEGPLLWGATDTQYF.